A single sample is the source of the 30 T cell receptor beta chains below, sequenced in a study of beta chain features in type 1 diabetes. The whole isolated RNA underwent reverse transcription, so sequencing captured expressed TCRB transcripts. Clones were read by immunoSEQ multiplex PCR, and TCRdb kept only the in-frame ones, dropping some. This sample has about 340,000 clones; less than 9.5% occur once, and the top ten carry 0.44%. The sample taken for sequencing was central memory CD4+ T cells from blood. Receptor source: a young woman in good health.

The chain is built from TRBV5-4 and TRBJ1-1; D ambiguous. Germline CDR1 is SGHNT and CDR2 is YYREEE (reference sequence). The CDR3 spans 14 residues. With 2 bases removed from V and 7 bases from J, the gap between germline ends came to 15 bases. CDR3 coding DNA: TGTGCCAGCAGCTTTATTCGCGACGCTGGTGAAGCTTTCTTT. Amino acid sequence: CASSFIRDAGEAFF.

J is TRBJ1-1 and V is TRBV10-3, with D tentatively TRBD1 (6 bases). V was trimmed by 5 bases and J by 1 base, leaving 8 bases between them. Per germline, CDR1 ENHRY and CDR2 SYGVKD. This CDR3 comprises 13 residues. The CDR3 sequence is CAISRQANTEAFF. The CDR3 DNA is TGTGCCATCAGTAGACAGGCGAACACTGAAGCTTTCTTT.

This sequence joins TRBV7-2 and TRBJ2-5; D is possibly TRBD2 (5 bases). Per germline, CDR1 SGHTA and CDR2 FQGNSA. Trimming pared 5 bases from V and 0 bases from J, leaving 13 bases between. The CDR3 spans 15 residues. The CDR3 DNA sequence: TGTGCCAGCAGCCCACAACCGGGAAACCAAGAGACCCAGTACTTC. Translated: CASSPQPGNQETQYF.

J is TRBJ1-4 and V is TRBV11-2, with D unclear. This CDR3 has 15 amino acids. The V end was cut by 0 bases, the J end by 7 bases, with 12 bases between. Germline V lookup: CDR1 SGHAT, CDR2 FQNNGV. Here the CDR3 reads CASSLDQILSEKLFF. CDR3 nucleotide sequence: TGTGCCAGCAGCTTAGATCAGATTCTATCTGAAAAACTGTTTTTT.

V and J are TRBV6-5 and TRBJ2-3; 11 nucleotides agree with TRBD2. The V segment lost 6 bases and the J segment 4 bases; nucleotides outside the gene matches: 0. Germline-derived CDR1 and CDR2 are MNHEY and SVGAGI. CDR3 length: 13 residues. CDR3 residues: CASRLAGADTQYF. The CDR3 DNA sequence: TGTGCCAGCAGACTAGCGGGAGCAGATACGCAGTATTTT.

This clone appeared a few times. The chain recombines TRBV28 with TRBJ2-4; D gene uncertain. The CDR3 is 16 residues long. Germline V gene data show CDR1 as MDHEN and CDR2 as SYDVKM. The V and J ends lost 6 bases and 0 bases respectively, with 15 bases between them. The CDR3 region is CASSPLGFQAKNIQYF. CDR3 bases: TGTGCCAGCAGCCCATTAGGGTTTCAAGCCAAAAACATTCAGTACTTC.

V gene TRBV7-2 combines with J gene TRBJ2-2; D may be TRBD1 (6 bases). Trimming took off 4 bases at V and 4 bases at J, with 13 bases between the two ends. CDR1 and CDR2 (germline): SGHTA, FQGNSA. This CDR3 is built from 15 residues. CDR3 coding DNA: TGTGCCAGCAGCTCCTGGACAGACTTCACCGGGGAGCTGTTTTTT. Translation gives CASSSWTDFTGELFF.

This clone was found a few times. The chain is built from TRBV15 and TRBJ2-1, with 13 positions matching TRBD2. The CDR3 length is 17 residues. Germline values: CDR1 LNHNV, CDR2 YYDKDF (reference sequence). Losses at the gene ends were 3 bases for V and 5 bases for J; bases not matched to a gene: 7. The CDR3 sequence is CATSRRTSGRGDNEQFF. The CDR3 DNA reads TGTGCCACCAGCAGGAGGACTAGCGGGAGAGGTGACAATGAGCAGTTCTTC.

The chain links TRBV28 to TRBJ2-7; D is uncertain. Per germline, CDR1 MDHEN and CDR2 SYDVKM. Trimming removed 5 bases at V and 3 bases at J, with 11 bases between. The CDR3 contains 13 residues. The CDR3 DNA sequence: TGTGCCAGCAGTACGACAAGACTCTACGAGCAGTACTTC. Its translation is CASSTTRLYEQYF.

This clone appeared a few times. This chain connects TRBV18 to TRBJ2-5; D remains ambiguous. The V end lost 2 bases, the J end lost 5 bases, and 9 bases lay between the germline ends. Germline V CDR1 and CDR2: KGHSH, LQKENI. This CDR3 is 13 amino acids long. CDR3 sequence reads: CASSPSVIETQYF. CDR3 sequence (DNA): TGTGCCAGCTCACCATCCGTAATCGAGACCCAGTACTTC.

J is TRBJ1-1 and V is TRBV7-2, with TRBD1 identical over 7 bases. Germline CDR1 and CDR2: SGHTA and FQGNSA. The V segment lost 5 bases and the J segment 3 bases; nucleotides outside the gene matches: 3. This CDR3 has 13 residues. The CDR3 nucleotides are TGTGCCAGCAGCCCAGACAGGGACACTGAAGCTTTCTTT. Amino acid sequence: CASSPDRDTEAFF.

This clone was seen at least ten times. The chain recombines TRBV10-3 with TRBJ2-1, with 7 nucleotides matching TRBD2. V lost 2 bases, J lost 4 bases, and 5 bases stayed unmatched. Germline values: CDR1 ENHRY, CDR2 SYGVKD. The CDR3 has 15 residues. As DNA, the CDR3 is TGTGCCATCAGTGAGGGGGCGGGAGCATACAATGAGCAGTTCTTC. Encoded protein: CAISEGAGAYNEQFF.

This chain joins TRBV18 and TRBJ2-7, with 8 bases aligning to TRBD1. CDR1 and CDR2 (germline): KGHSH, LQKENI. The CDR3 runs 14 residues. V lost 3 bases to trimming and J lost 4 bases; unmatched junction nucleotides: 5. The CDR3 DNA reads TGTGCCAGCTCACCGGGCAGGGGGCAGTACGAGCAGTACTTC. This gives the protein CASSPGRGQYEQYF.

The J gene is TRBJ2-2, the V gene TRBV7-3; no reliable D call. Germline loops: CDR1 SGHTA, CDR2 FQGTGA. Between the trimmed V and J ends, which lost 1 base and 0 bases, there was a span of 3 bases. CDR3 length: 14 amino acids. CDR3 coding DNA: TGTGCCAGCAGCTTAATGTCGAACACCGGGGAGCTGTTTTTT. This sequence encodes CASSLMSNTGELFF.

This clone was counted a few times. The V and J genes are TRBV7-2 and TRBJ2-5; perhaps TRBD1 as D (6 bases). CDR1 SGHTA and CDR2 FQGNSA come from the germline V gene. This CDR3 region has 15 residues. V shed 4 bases and J shed 5 bases, with 17 bases lying between them. As DNA, the CDR3 is TGTGCCAGCAGCTCCGTACAGGGATTTTTGGAGACCCAGTACTTC. It specifies CASSSVQGFLETQYF.

The chain has TRBV29-1 and TRBJ2-7, with 10 bases lining up with TRBD1. The CDR3 is made up of 12 amino acids. Trimming took 7 bases from V and 6 from J; bases not matched to a gene: 6. CDR1 SQVTM and CDR2 ANQGSEA come from the germline V gene. This CDR3 is CSAARTGGEQYF. In nucleotides, the CDR3 is TGCAGCGCCGCCCGGACAGGGGGCGAGCAGTACTTC.

The chain carries TRBV4-3 and TRBJ2-7; 10 bases match TRBD2. V dropped 1 base and J dropped 5; count of bases not matched to a gene: 8. CDR3 size: 16 residues. Germline V CDR1 and CDR2: LGHNA, YSLEER. The CDR3, as DNA: TGCGCCAGCAGCCAAGGCATAGCGGGAGGAACTAACGAGCAGTACTTC. Protein sequence: CASSQGIAGGTNEQYF.

This clone has just a few counts. The chain joins TRBV27 to TRBJ1-2; 8 nucleotides align to TRBD1. The ends lost 6 bases at V and 3 bases at J; junction bases unmatched: 6. This CDR3 is built from 14 residues. In germline, CDR1 is MNHEY, CDR2 SMNVEV (reference sequence). CDR3 nucleotides: TGTGCCAGCAGGAAACTACAGGGGGACTATGGCTACACCTTC. Translating gives CASRKLQGDYGYTF.

This clone was recorded a few times. V gene TRBV4-3 combines with J gene TRBJ1-5; D is uncertain. Trimming cost V 4 bases and J 4 bases, with 17 bases left between them. CDR3 length: 16 residues. Per the germline V gene, CDR1 is LGHNA and CDR2 is YSLEER. The CDR3 is CASSPEVYSFNQPQHF. Here the CDR3 DNA reads TGCGCCAGCAGCCCTGAAGTTTACAGCTTTAATCAGCCCCAGCATTTT.

The CDR3 here is CASSSGMTGELFF. CDR3 DNA sequence: TGTGCCAGTAGTAGCGGGATGACCGGGGAGCTGTTTTTT. The chain couples TRBV19 to TRBJ2-2; D perhaps matches TRBD2 (6 bases). V lost 4 bases and J 5 bases, leaving 8 bases between the germline ends. The germline V gene encodes CDR1 LNHDA and CDR2 SQIVND (reference sequence). The CDR3 is 13 amino acids.

This clone was counted at least ten times. The V call is TRBV2, the J call TRBJ2-3; 9 bases match TRBD1. This CDR3 is 15 amino acids long. In germline, CDR1 is SNHLY, CDR2 FYNNEI. V lost 5 bases to trimming and J lost 3 bases; unmatched junction nucleotides: 6. CDR3 sequence (DNA): TGTGCCAGCAGTCGGACAGGGGCAAGAACAGATACGCAGTATTTT. Its translation is CASSRTGARTDTQYF.

This clone came up a few times. The chain couples TRBV2 to TRBJ2-3; 7 nucleotides align to TRBD1. Germline CDR1 and CDR2: SNHLY and FYNNEI. The CDR3 consists of 14 residues. The V and J ends lost 7 bases and 5 bases, in that order; junction bases with no gene match: 9. In DNA form, the CDR3 reads TGTGCCAGCACAGGGGGTCTTCAGCTAGATACGCAGTATTTT. Translated, it gives CASTGGLQLDTQYF.

This clone was detected many times. This sample includes further DNA sequences coding for the same CDR3. CDR3 DNA: TGTGCCAGCTCACCATCTGCTAACTATGGCTACACCTTC. As protein: CASSPSANYGYTF. The rearrangement joins TRBV18 to TRBJ1-2; D is unclear. Trimming stripped 2 bases from V and 0 bases from J, with 4 bases between. CDR1 and CDR2 (germline): KGHSH, LQKENI. The CDR3 covers 13 residues.

The genes are TRBV7-6 and TRBJ2-1; 8 nucleotides line up with TRBD1. The CDR3 contains 16 residues. The germline V gene has CDR1 SGHVS and CDR2 FNYEAQ. Losses at the gene ends were 2 bases for V and 7 bases for J; bases not matched to a gene: 10. The CDR3 DNA reads TGTGCCAGCAGCTTACAGGGGGCAAGGGGTACGAATGAGCAGTTCTTC. It yields the protein CASSLQGARGTNEQFF.

This clone was observed a handful of times. The chain employs TRBV5-1 and TRBJ2-6; D remains unclear. Trimming stripped 2 bases from V and 3 bases from J, with 3 bases between. The CDR3 is 13 residues long. Looked up from germline, CDR1 is SGHRS and CDR2 is YFSETQ. CDR3 amino acids: CASSFNGANVLTF. The CDR3 DNA reads TGCGCCAGCAGCTTTAATGGGGCCAACGTCCTGACTTTC. The full variable domain, in which reference TRBV5-1 and TRBJ2-6 provide the parts outside the CDR3, is KAGVTQTPRYLIKTRGQQVTLSCSPISGHRSVSWYQQTPGQGLQFLFEYFSETQRNKGNFPGRFSGRQFSNSRSEMNVSTLELGDSALYLCASSFNGANVLTFGAGSRLTVL.

The V gene is TRBV11-2, the J gene TRBJ1-3; D not resolved. This CDR3 is 15 amino acids long. Trimming removed 5 bases from V and 0 bases from J, with 11 bases in between. Germline CDR1 reads SGHAT; CDR2 reads FQNNGV. In DNA form, the CDR3 reads TGTGCCAGCAGCCCCAACCTCGTCTCTGGAAACACCATATATTTT. Amino acids: CASSPNLVSGNTIYF.

Many counts were recorded for this clone. The rearrangement uses TRBV11-2 and TRBJ2-1, with 8 bases aligning to TRBD2. The V gene end was trimmed by 3 bases and the J gene end by 6 bases; junction bases not matched to a gene: 7. CDR1 and CDR2 from the germline V gene are SGHAT and FQNNGV. CDR3 size: 15 residues. The CDR3 coding sequence is TGTGCCAGCAGCTTGGGGGCTAGCGGGTCCAATGAGCAGTTCTTC. Translation gives CASSLGASGSNEQFF.

This clone was seen ten or more times. This specimen includes other DNA sequences encoding the same CDR3. The V gene is TRBV15, the J gene TRBJ2-7, with D perhaps matching TRBD1 (6 bases). This CDR3 contains 16 residues. Germline V CDR1 and CDR2: LNHNV, YYDKDF (reference sequence). V shed 0 bases and J shed 1 base, with 13 bases lying between them. The DNA for the CDR3 is TGTGCCACCAGCAGAGACCCGGGACAAGGTTCCTACGAGCAGTACTTC. Translation gives CATSRDPGQGSYEQYF.

This clone has ten or more counts. The identical CDR3 is also encoded by other nucleotide sequences in the sample. The chain couples TRBV6-5 to TRBJ2-2; D may be TRBD1 (6 bases). Germline assignment: CDR1 MNHEY and CDR2 SVGAGI. This CDR3 has 15 amino acids. V was shortened by 6 bases and J by 1 base, with 12 bases between the two germline ends. CDR3 sequence: CASRRDRRNTGELFF. Written as DNA, the CDR3 is TGTGCCAGCAGGAGAGACAGGCGGAACACCGGGGAGCTGTTTTTT.

This clone has more than one count but fewer than ten. The chain has TRBV7-6 and TRBJ2-3; D uncertain. The CDR3 runs to 14 residues. The V gene's germline CDR1 is SGHVS and CDR2 FNYEAQ. Trimming removed 1 base from V and 2 bases from J, with 7 bases in between. The CDR3 is CASSLDLHTDTQYF. The CDR3 nucleotides are TGTGCCAGCAGCTTAGACCTCCACACAGATACGCAGTATTTT.